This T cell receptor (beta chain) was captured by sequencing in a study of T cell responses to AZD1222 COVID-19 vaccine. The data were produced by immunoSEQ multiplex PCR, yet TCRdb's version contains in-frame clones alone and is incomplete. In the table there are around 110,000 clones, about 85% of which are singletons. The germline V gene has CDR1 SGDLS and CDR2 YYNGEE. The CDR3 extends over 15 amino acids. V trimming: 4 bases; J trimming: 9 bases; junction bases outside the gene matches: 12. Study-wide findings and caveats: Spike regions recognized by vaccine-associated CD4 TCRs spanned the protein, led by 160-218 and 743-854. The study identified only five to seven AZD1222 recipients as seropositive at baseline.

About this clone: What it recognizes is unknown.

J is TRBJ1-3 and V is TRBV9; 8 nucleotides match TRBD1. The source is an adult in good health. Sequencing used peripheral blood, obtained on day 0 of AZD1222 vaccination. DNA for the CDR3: TGTGCCAGCAGCCTGGGAGGGGACAGGTTGAGCACCATATATTTT. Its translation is CASSLGGDRLSTIYF.